This TCR beta chain was sequenced during a study of cytomegalovirus exposure and HLA in healthy donors. The study, taken as a whole, reports: No immune exposure information besides CMV serostatus was available. An apparent linkage of common viral pathogens to several of the most significant clusters emerged in a later analysis. Among CMV-associated TCR beta chains, most appeared HLA-restricted in a later analysis.

Use of 60 Vbeta and 13 Jbeta primers characterized the PCR. The method was immunoSEQ multiplex PCR; TCRdb's version includes in-frame clones alone and lacks a portion of them. This table holds roughly 78,000 clones. As regards this clone: Its antigen remains unknown.

Germline CDR1 reads SGHRS; CDR2 reads YFSETQ. The CDR3 has 14 amino acids. V was cut by 4 bases and J by 4 bases, with 14 bases left in between. The receptor was isolated from a boy aged 5 to 17 in good health and CMV-seronegative. This sequence joins TRBV5-1 and TRBJ1-1, with D perhaps matching TRBD1 (5 bases). The specimen sequenced was PBMCs. The CDR3 DNA follows: TGCGCCAGCAGCATGGCAGGCGGGGGCACTGAAGCTTTCTTT. Protein sequence: CASSMAGGGTEAFF. The complete variable domain, with remaining parts taken from reference TRBV5-1 and TRBJ1-1, reads KAGVTQTPRYLIKTRGQQVTLSCSPISGHRSVSWYQQTPGQGLQFLFEYFSETQRNKGNFPGRFSGRQFSNSRSEMNVSTLELGDSALYLCASSMAGGGTEAFFGQGTRLTVV.